The 13 T cell receptor beta chains below come from one sample, sequenced in a study of a mutant IDH1 vaccine in newly diagnosed glioma. The method was immunoSEQ multiplex PCR; TCRdb's version includes in-frame clones alone and lacks a portion of them. The data hold about 60,000 clones, with roughly four fifths observed a single time. The time point is: week 47, end of study. Every vaccination contained 300 ug of the mutant IDH1 20-mer peptide and was paired with topical imiquimod. These receptors lack a known antigen. The sample consisted of PBMCs, taken from a glioma patient whose treatment included an IDH1 peptide vaccine. Receptors were obtained from a woman aged 50 to 60 with glioma.

This chain uses TRBV2 with TRBJ2-4; TRBD2 aligns across 8 bases. This CDR3 has 18 residues. The junction had 16 bases not matched to a gene; V was cut back by 6 bases and J by 3 bases. Germline V lookup: CDR1 SNHLY, CDR2 FYNNEI. DNA for the CDR3: TGTGCCAGCAGGGGGGGGCTAGCGGGTGTCGGGGACAAAAACATTCAGTACTTC. This encodes CASRGGLAGVGDKNIQYF. Together with reference TRBV2 and TRBJ2-4, the CDR3 gives the full variable domain: EPEVTQTPSHQVTQMGQEVILRCVPISNHLYFYWYRQILGQKVEFLVSFYNNEISEKSEIFDDQFSVERPDGSNFTLKIRSTKLEDSAMYFCASRGGLAGVGDKNIQYFGAGTRLSVL.

This sequence joins TRBV25-1 and TRBJ1-2; no definite D call. V gave up 7 bases and J gave up 6 bases, with 12 bases separating them. This CDR3 has 12 amino acids. Germline loops: CDR1 MGHDK, CDR2 SYGVNS. CDR3 sequence reads: CASTSLRDGYTF. CDR3 nucleotide sequence: TGTGCCAGCACTTCTTTGCGGGATGGCTACACCTTC.

This chain uses TRBV5-6 with TRBJ2-7, with 11 nucleotides matching TRBD1. After removal of 8 bases from V and 2 bases from J, the junction contained 6 bases not matched to a gene. There are 14 residues in the CDR3. Germline V gene data show CDR1 as SGHDT and CDR2 as YYEEEE. The CDR3 is CASAPGQGAYEQYF. In nucleotides, the CDR3 is TGTGCCAGTGCTCCGGGACAGGGGGCCTACGAGCAGTACTTC.

The J gene is TRBJ2-2, the V gene TRBV9; no reliable D call. The CDR3 totals 14 residues. CDR1 is SGDLS, CDR2 YYNGEE, per germline. Trimming took 2 bases from V and 3 from J, leaving 8 bases between them. CDR3 nucleotide sequence: TGTGCCAGCAGCGTGAAACCGCACACCGGGGAGCTGTTTTTT. Translation gives CASSVKPHTGELFF.

This clone was counted a single time. The V and J genes are TRBV30 and TRBJ1-5; 7 positions agree with TRBD1. Trimming took 5 bases from V and 2 from J; bases not matched to a gene: 3. Per germline, CDR1 GTSNPN and CDR2 SVGIG (reference sequence). The CDR3 consists of 13 residues. CDR3 in amino acids: CAWSDRGNQPQHF. Written as DNA, the CDR3 is TGTGCCTGGTCCGACAGGGGCAATCAGCCCCAGCATTTT.

The V and J genes are TRBV29-1 and TRBJ1-3; possible D gene TRBD1, 6 bases. The V end lost 4 bases, the J end lost 0 bases, and 10 bases lay between the germline ends. Germline lookup yields CDR1 SQVTM and CDR2 ANQGSEA. The CDR3 is 14 residues long. The CDR3 loop is CSVGQGSSGNTIYF. Here the CDR3 DNA reads TGCAGCGTTGGTCAGGGGAGCTCTGGAAACACCATATATTTT.

This clone was seen only once. The V gene is TRBV9, the J gene TRBJ2-3; possibly TRBD1 for D (6 bases). CDR3 length equals 15 residues. V was cut by 3 bases and J by 3 bases, with 14 bases left in between. CDR1 SGDLS and CDR2 YYNGEE come from the germline V gene. CDR3 loop: CASSAPRGETDTQYF. CDR3 sequence (DNA): TGTGCCAGCAGCGCGCCCAGGGGTGAGACAGATACGCAGTATTTT.

The rearrangement uses TRBV5-1 and TRBJ2-7, with TRBD1 matching 9 bases. With V trimmed by 2 bases and J by 5 bases, 8 bases remained unmatched. The CDR3 contains 15 residues. Germline CDR1 and CDR2: SGHRS and YFSETQ. The CDR3 nucleotides are TGCGCCAGCAGCTTTTCGCCGGGACAGGGTAACGAGCAGTACTTC. Protein product: CASSFSPGQGNEQYF. The whole variable domain, filled in from reference TRBV5-1 and TRBJ2-7, reads KAGVTQTPRYLIKTRGQQVTLSCSPISGHRSVSWYQQTPGQGLQFLFEYFSETQRNKGNFPGRFSGRQFSNSRSEMNVSTLELGDSALYLCASSFSPGQGNEQYFGPGTRLTVT.

Only a few counts were recorded for this clone. CDR3 nucleotides: TGCGCCAGCAGCCAGAACCCGGCAGAACAAAATTCACCCCTCCACTTT. Residues: CASSQNPAEQNSPLHF. This chain uses TRBV4-1 with TRBJ1-6, with no clear D. Trimming pared 3 bases from V and 7 bases from J, leaving 16 bases between. The CDR3 consists of 16 residues. CDR1 is MGHRA and CDR2 is YSYEKL in the germline V gene.

The V and J genes are TRBV9 and TRBJ2-5; D perhaps matches TRBD2 (5 bases). The CDR3 consists of 15 residues. Germline assignment: CDR1 SGDLS and CDR2 YYNGEE. The germline V and J ends were trimmed by 2 bases and 0 bases, with 11 bases remaining between them. DNA for the CDR3: TGTGCCAGCAGCGTCGATCCGGGGAACCAAGAGACCCAGTACTTC. Protein: CASSVDPGNQETQYF.

This clone was observed once. The chain recombines TRBV7-2 with TRBJ2-7, with D perhaps matching TRBD2 (6 bases). The CDR3 contains 14 residues. From germline, CDR1 is SGHTA and CDR2 FQGNSA. V was cut by 1 base and J by 6 bases, with 13 bases left in between. CDR3 in amino acids: CASSLVGLKPEQYF. The CDR3 bases are TGTGCCAGCAGCTTAGTGGGACTTAAGCCCGAGCAGTACTTC.

The chain combines TRBV19 with TRBJ1-1; weak D call: TRBD1 (6 bases). The V and J ends lost 7 bases and 4 bases respectively, with 13 bases between them. The CDR3 is 13 residues long. Germline V lookup: CDR1 LNHDA, CDR2 SQIVND (reference sequence). CDR3 nucleotides: TGTGCCAGTACTCTAGGGGGGCCCACTGAAGCTTTCTTT. It yields the protein CASTLGGPTEAFF.

The chain has TRBV19 and TRBJ2-7; TRBD1 or TRBD2 may be the D gene (5 bases each). Trimming took 5 bases from V and 4 from J, leaving 12 bases between them. CDR1 is LNHDA, CDR2 SQIVND, per germline (reference sequence). The CDR3 covers 13 residues. The CDR3 DNA sequence: TGTGCCAGTAGTTCAGCCGAGGGGTACGAGCAGTACTTC. It yields the protein CASSSAEGYEQYF.